The 28 T cell receptor beta chains listed next were all sequenced from one sample in a study of metastatic and nonmetastatic thyroid tumors. TCRdb re-called the PCR reads through MiXCR. Of under 25,000 clones in the sample, roughly 20% were seen once. No patient had received any treatment before thyroid surgery. Sequenced: adjacent normal tissue. All receptors come from a female donor with papillary thyroid cancer or a benign thyroid nodule (not recorded which). Some clones in this sample may be carry-over from other donors' samples.

The V call is TRBV9, the J call TRBJ2-7; 10 bases are shared with TRBD2. J was trimmed by 2 bases and V by 4 bases; bases with no gene match: 6. Germline lookup yields CDR1 SGDLS and CDR2 YYNGEE. The CDR3 has 15 residues. The CDR3 coding sequence is TGTGCCAGCAGCCCCCAGGGACTAGCGACCTACGAGCAGTACTTC. Amino acid sequence: CASSPQGLATYEQYF.

The chain couples TRBV5-4 to TRBJ2-7, with TRBD2 matching 11 bases. V dropped 4 bases and J dropped 0; count of bases not matched to a gene: 3. Germline V gene lookup returns CDR1 SGHNT and CDR2 YYREEE (reference sequence). CDR3 length: 15 amino acids. The CDR3 DNA sequence: TGTGCCAGCAGCCCGGGACTAGCGGTCTCCTACGAGCAGTACTTC. It yields the protein CASSPGLAVSYEQYF.

The V gene is TRBV20-1, the J gene TRBJ2-1; 9 nucleotides match TRBD2. V shed 2 bases, J shed 4 bases, and the junction held 6 bases outside the gene matches. The CDR3 runs 15 residues. Germline-derived CDR1 and CDR2 are DFQATT and SNEGSKA (reference sequence). The CDR3 region is CSARIAGVKYNEQFF. The CDR3 DNA reads as TGCAGTGCTAGAATAGCGGGGGTCAAGTACAATGAGCAGTTCTTC.

CDR3 bases: TGTGCCAGCAGCTTAGTTCGGGAGTACGGGGAGCTGTTTTTT. The encoded protein is CASSLVREYGELFF. The chain uses TRBV11-2 and TRBJ2-2, with D perhaps TRBD2 (6 bases). The V end lost 1 base, the J end lost 7 bases, and 10 bases lay between the germline ends. The CDR3 is made up of 14 amino acids. In germline, CDR1 is SGHAT, CDR2 FQNNGV.

This clone was picked up a small number of times. The junction departs from germline at one end; a sequencing error may be responsible. The chain couples TRBV12-3 or TRBV12-4 to TRBJ2-7; unclear D gene. This CDR3 comprises 11 residues. Here the CDR3 reads CASSLGSTTLF. In DNA form, the CDR3 reads TGTGCCAGCAGTTTAGGTTCTACTACCCTCTTC.

This clone was observed a handful of times. Mismatch with germline at one junction end may stem from a read error. This chain uses TRBV27 with TRBJ1-2; no reliable D call. Germline CDR1 MNHEY, CDR2 SMNVEV (reference sequence). This CDR3 has 15 residues. The CDR3 DNA is TGTACCAGCAGTTTATCCCCCCGGGGATCTTGTGGCTACACCTTC. Its protein product is CTSSLSPRGSCGYTF.

This clone has more than one count but fewer than ten. An end of the junction does not agree with germline; a read error may underlie this. The chain recombines TRBV27 with TRBJ2-7; D is perhaps TRBD1 (6 bases). The CDR3 consists of 17 residues. Germline assignment: CDR1 MNHEY and CDR2 SMNVEV (reference sequence). In DNA form, the CDR3 reads TGTGCCAGTAGTTTTTCGCCGACAGGTCTTAGCTCCTACGAGCAGTACTTC. It translates to CASSFSPTGLSSYEQYF.

This clone is medium-sized (0.01 to 0.1%) within its sample. The rearrangement links TRBV27 to TRBJ1-1; D perhaps matches TRBD1 (6 bases). Trimming stripped 4 bases from V and 3 bases from J, with 9 bases between. Germline loops: CDR1 MNHEY, CDR2 SMNVEV (reference sequence). The length of the CDR3 is 13 residues. CDR3 amino acids: CASSWDTYTEAFF. CDR3 DNA: TGTGCCAGCAGTTGGGACACATACACTGAAGCTTTCTTT.

Only a few counts were recorded for this clone. The rearrangement uses TRBV28 and TRBJ2-1; 11 bases align to TRBD2. The CDR3 loop spans 17 amino acids. The germline CDR1 and CDR2 sequences are MDHEN and SYDVKM. J lost 7 bases, V lost 6 bases, and 14 bases had no gene match. The CDR3 protein is CASRIQGTSGRMNEQFF. In DNA form, the CDR3 reads TGTGCCAGCAGGATCCAGGGAACTAGCGGGAGAATGAATGAGCAGTTCTTC.

This clone was seen many times. The J gene is TRBJ2-2, the V gene TRBV10-1; 8 nucleotides agree with TRBD2. Germline CDR1 reads WNHNN; CDR2 reads SYGVQD (reference sequence). V was clipped by 5 bases and J by 3 bases; unmatched bases: 11. The CDR3 consists of 17 residues. For the CDR3, the DNA is TGCGCCAGCAGTAGGTCGAGCGGGAGACTCCACACCGGGGAGCTGTTTTTT. It specifies CASSRSSGRLHTGELFF.

By sample fraction, this clone is medium-sized. This chain uses TRBV12-3 or TRBV12-4 with TRBJ2-4; the match to TRBD2 covers 9 bases. This CDR3 comprises 15 residues. V was clipped by 7 bases and J by 5 bases; unmatched bases: 9. The CDR3 region has the DNA TGTGCCAGCATCTTAGCGGGAGAGGGCCAAAACATTCAGTACTTC. This translates into CASILAGEGQNIQYF.

By sample fraction, this clone is medium-sized. Other DNA sequences within the sample encode an identical CDR3. The chain has TRBV19 and TRBJ2-3, with D perhaps being TRBD1 or TRBD2 (5 bases each). Germline assignment: CDR1 LNHDA and CDR2 SQIVND (reference sequence). With 3 bases removed from V and 6 bases from J, the gap between germline ends came to 13 bases. The CDR3 sequence is 14 residues long. CDR3 coding DNA: TGTGCCAGTAGTATCGGGGCGGCATGGGATACGCAGTATTTT. Protein product: CASSIGAAWDTQYF.

A few counts support this clone. This rearrangement joins TRBV6-1 to TRBJ1-5; 8 nucleotides match TRBD1. The trim removed 6 bases at V and 0 bases at J, leaving 13 bases unmatched. The CDR3 extends over 18 amino acids. Per the germline V gene, CDR1 is MNHNS and CDR2 is SASEGT. The CDR3 DNA follows: TGTGCCAGCAGAGAGGAGTCAGGGGGCAGGAATAGCAATCAGCCCCAGCATTTT. Translation: CASREESGGRNSNQPQHF.

The genes are TRBV2 and TRBJ2-5; D may correspond to TRBD1 or TRBD2 (5 bases each). CDR1 SNHLY and CDR2 FYNNEI come from the germline V gene. V shed 6 bases and J shed 1 base, with 9 bases lying between them. The CDR3 totals 13 residues. The CDR3: CASSEGIQETQYF. In DNA, the CDR3 is TGTGCCAGCAGCGAGGGGATCCAAGAGACCCAGTACTTC.

Within the sample, this clone is medium-sized (0.01 to 0.1%). The rearrangement uses TRBV28 and TRBJ2-1; maybe TRBD2 (6 bases). The CDR3 spans 18 residues. The ends were cut back, 2 bases at V and 5 bases at J, with 22 bases in the middle. Germline V CDR1 and CDR2: MDHEN, SYDVKM. The chain's CDR3 is CASSLGALRGLENNEQFF. The DNA of the CDR3 is TGTGCCAGCAGTTTAGGGGCCCTCCGGGGACTCGAAAACAATGAGCAGTTCTTC.

This clone was seen at least ten times. This chain uses TRBV5-5 with TRBJ2-7; possible D gene TRBD2, 6 bases. Germline CDR1 is SGHKS and CDR2 is YYEKEE (reference sequence). The V end was cut by 0 bases, the J end by 7 bases, with 20 bases between. There are 16 residues in the CDR3. CDR3 protein: CASSLELAGVREEQYF. Here the CDR3 DNA reads TGTGCCAGCAGCTTGGAGTTAGCTGGGGTTCGGGAGGAGCAGTACTTC.

The chain carries TRBV20-1 and TRBJ1-4, with 8 nucleotides matching TRBD1. From germline, CDR1 is DFQATT and CDR2 SNEGSKA (reference sequence). There are 13 residues in the CDR3. DNA of the CDR3: TGCACCGCAGGGGGCACTACGACAGACATTCAGTTTTTT. It encodes CTAGGTTTDIQFF.

Relative to its sample, this clone is medium-sized (0.01 to 0.1%). V is TRBV10-2 and J is TRBJ2-1; TRBD1 matches 7 bases. Germline CDR1 and CDR2: WSHSY and SAAADI. The J segment lost 6 bases and the V segment lost 10 bases, leaving 15 bases of the junction unmatched. This CDR3 is built from 15 residues. CDR3 in amino acids: CATRALGTDFNEQFF. The DNA of the CDR3 is TGCGCCACCAGGGCTTTGGGGACAGACTTCAATGAGCAGTTCTTC.

This clone showed up just once. Mismatch with germline at one junction end may stem from a read error. The J gene is TRBJ2-3, the V gene TRBV25-1, with 12 positions matching TRBD2. Per the germline V gene, CDR1 is MGHDK and CDR2 is SYGVNS. The CDR3 extends over 21 amino acids. The CDR3 here is CASSPILGCLAGGSSTDTQYF. The CDR3 DNA sequence: TGTGCCAGCAGTCCAATCCTAGGTTGTCTAGCGGGAGGGTCAAGCACAGATACGCAGTATTTC.

This clone was seen more than once but under ten times. The rearrangement joins TRBV18 to TRBJ2-7; TRBD2 matches at 7 bases. The CDR3 loop spans 14 amino acids. CDR1 and CDR2 from the germline V gene are KGHSH and LQKENI. V lost 3 bases and J lost 6; bases outside the gene matches: 8. Written as DNA, the CDR3 is TGTGCCAGCTCACCGCGCGGGACTACTGCCGAGCAGTACTTC. This codes for CASSPRGTTAEQYF. The full variable domain, its missing parts supplied by reference TRBV18 and TRBJ2-7, is NAGVMQNPRHLVRRRGQEARLRCSPMKGHSHVYWYRQLPEEGLKFMVYLQKENIIDESGMPKERFSAEFPKEGPSILRIQQVVRGDSAAYFCASSPRGTTAEQYFGPGTRLTVT.

This clone appeared a few times. The V call is TRBV27, the J call TRBJ2-3; D is perhaps TRBD1 (5 bases). The V and J ends lost 4 bases and 3 bases respectively, with 11 bases between them. The CDR3 consists of 14 residues. The germline V gene encodes CDR1 MNHEY and CDR2 SMNVEV (reference sequence). For the CDR3, the DNA is TGTGCCAGCAGTTACCAGACAGCTACAGATACGCAGTATTTT. Protein: CASSYQTATDTQYF.

This clone was seen at least ten times. The chain employs TRBV6-1 and TRBJ2-3; D not certain. This CDR3 has 13 residues. The V end lost 3 bases, the J end lost 0 bases, and 4 bases lay between the germline ends. Germline V gene data show CDR1 as MNHNS and CDR2 as SASEGT. The CDR3 sequence: CASSDQSTDTQYF. DNA of the CDR3: TGTGCCAGCAGTGACCAAAGCACAGATACGCAGTATTTT.

By share, this clone ranks as medium-sized. The CDR3 coding sequence is TGTGCCAGCAGTCGGGACCCGGCCTACGAGCAGTACTTC. Translating it yields CASSRDPAYEQYF. The rearrangement uses TRBV6-2 or TRBV6-3 and TRBJ2-7, with D perhaps being TRBD1 or TRBD2 (5 bases each). The CDR3 sequence is 13 residues long. Germline CDR1 MNHEY, CDR2 SVGEGT. V was trimmed by 5 bases and J by 2 bases, leaving 10 bases between them.

In this sample, this clone turned up a few times. The chain couples TRBV6-2 or TRBV6-3 to TRBJ2-5; the D is unclear. Trimming stripped 5 bases from V and 7 bases from J, with 8 bases between. This CDR3 spans 11 amino acids. Germline assignment: CDR1 MNHEY and CDR2 SVGEGT. The CDR3 DNA is TGTGCCAGCAGTGCCAAGAGGACCCAGTACTTC. Its translation is CASSAKRTQYF.

The chain carries TRBV2 and TRBJ2-2; TRBD2 is a possible D gene (6 bases). Germline CDR1 SNHLY, CDR2 FYNNEI. V was cut by 4 bases and J by 2 bases, with 8 bases left in between. The length of the CDR3 is 14 residues. The CDR3: CASSGRVNTGELFF. CDR3 nucleotide sequence: TGTGCCAGCAGTGGGAGGGTTAACACCGGGGAGCTGTTTTTT.

This clone is medium-sized in the sample. The V gene is TRBV2, the J gene TRBJ2-3, with D unclear. Germline CDR1 and CDR2: SNHLY and FYNNEI. CDR3 length equals 12 residues. V was pared by 2 bases and J by 5 bases, with 5 bases between. CDR3 sequence: CASSETEDTQYF. In DNA form, the CDR3 reads TGTGCCAGCAGTGAAACGGAAGATACGCAGTATTTT. The full variable domain, completed using reference TRBV2 and TRBJ2-3, is EPEVTQTPSHQVTQMGQEVILRCVPISNHLYFYWYRQILGQKVEFLVSFYNNEISEKSEIFDDQFSVERPDGSNFTLKIRSTKLEDSAMYFCASSETEDTQYFGPGTRLTVL.

The V call is TRBV20-1, the J call TRBJ1-4; 10 bases match TRBD1. Trimming at V came to 1 base and at J to 7 bases, leaving 0 bases not matched to a gene. Germline loops: CDR1 DFQATT, CDR2 SNEGSKA (reference sequence). The CDR3 has 13 amino acids. The CDR3 bases are TGCAGTGCTAGAGGGACAGGGGGTGAAAAACTGTTTTTT. It specifies CSARGTGGEKLFF.

In its sample, this clone was seen many times. This chain connects TRBV19 to TRBJ2-1; D unresolved. The CDR3 is 14 amino acids. V was trimmed by 8 bases and J by 7 bases, leaving 18 bases between them. The germline gives CDR1 LNHDA, CDR2 SQIVND (reference sequence). CDR3 DNA sequence: TGTGCCAGTCTTCGGCCCCCTCCGATGAATGAGCAGTTCTTC. Translation: CASLRPPPMNEQFF.